Sequencing of this T cell receptor (beta chain) was carried out in a study of blood T cell repertoires in COVID-19. Method: immunoSEQ multiplex PCR; TCRdb's copy keeps in-frame clones and lacks some. The sample records more than 300,000 clones, about nine tenths being singletons. The origin of this receptor is a woman aged 25 to 45 who had recovered from COVID-19. The sequenced sample consisted of PBMCs or T cells enriched from blood (not recorded which).

CDR3 coding DNA: TGTGCCAGTAGTACTTACCGGGACAGGGTCAACAATGAGCAGTTCTTC. Translation gives CASSTYRDRVNNEQFF. This chain links TRBV19 with TRBJ2-1, with 9 bases lining up with TRBD1. The CDR3 covers 16 residues. Germline CDR1 and CDR2: LNHDA and SQIVND (reference sequence). V lost 4 bases and J lost 5; bases outside the gene matches: 9.